The T cell receptor beta chain under discussion was sequenced for a study of cytomegalovirus exposure and HLA in healthy donors. PCR involved 60 Vbeta and 13 Jbeta primers. Generated by immunoSEQ multiplex PCR, the TCRdb table keeps only in-frame clones and is missing some. The table has some 140,000 clones, roughly 80% seen once. Likely unrecorded immune exposures existed in these nominally healthy donors. Germline-derived CDR1 and CDR2 are SGDLS and YYNGEE. V shed 0 bases and J shed 3 bases, with 4 bases lying between them. The CDR3 loop spans 13 amino acids. Sequencing was performed on PBMCs. The receptor comes from a man aged 30 to 39 in good health and CMV-seronegative. The V gene is TRBV9, the J gene TRBJ2-1; D unresolved. The CDR3 region has the DNA TGTGCCAGCAGCGTAGACAACTACAATGAGCAGTTCTTC. This encodes CASSVDNYNEQFF.